Shown below are 24 T cell receptor beta chains from a single sample sequenced in a study of T cell changes during pregnancy in multiple sclerosis. Sequencing used immunoSEQ multiplex PCR; TCRdb keeps in-frame clones, though not all of them. This table has about 75,000 clones, about 90% appearing once. The sample was CD4+ T cells from peripheral blood mononuclear cells, taken before pregnancy. These receptors were obtained from a female donor with multiple sclerosis, enrolled in a pregnancy study.

V is TRBV19 and J is TRBJ2-7; D is undetermined. The CDR3 length is 13 residues. Germline CDR1 LNHDA, CDR2 SQIVND (reference sequence). V was clipped by 9 bases and J by 7 bases, with 19 bases between them. The CDR3 DNA is TGTGCCAGCCGCAGCCTAGGAGTGAGGGAGCAGTACTTC. This codes for CASRSLGVREQYF.

The chain couples TRBV18 to TRBJ1-5; TRBD1 might be the D (6 bases). V dropped 4 bases and J dropped 5 bases, with 12 bases sitting between them. This CDR3 is 14 amino acids long. CDR1 is KGHSH and CDR2 is LQKENI in the germline V gene. This CDR3 is CASSQQGSDQPQHF. The CDR3 DNA is TGTGCCAGCTCACAACAGGGATCGGATCAGCCCCAGCATTTT. The whole variable domain, remainder taken from reference TRBV18 and TRBJ1-5, is NAGVMQNPRHLVRRRGQEARLRCSPMKGHSHVYWYRQLPEEGLKFMVYLQKENIIDESGMPKERFSAEFPKEGPSILRIQQVVRGDSAAYFCASSQQGSDQPQHFGDGTRLSIL.

The gene calls are TRBV5-1 and TRBJ1-6; 12 nucleotides line up with TRBD1. V gave up 4 bases and J gave up 9 bases; unmatched junction bases: 8. The CDR3 covers 16 residues. Germline CDR1 SGHRS, CDR2 YFSETQ. The CDR3 nucleotides are TGCGCCAGCAGCCGGGGGACAGGGGGCGAGGGTTCACCCCTCCACTTT. Translated: CASSRGTGGEGSPLHF.

This rearrangement joins TRBV7-3 to TRBJ2-1; 7 nucleotides line up with TRBD2. Germline CDR1 and CDR2: SGHTA and FQGTGA. The V segment lost 2 bases and the J segment 4 bases; nucleotides outside the gene matches: 5. The CDR3 is 15 amino acids. CDR3 nucleotides: TGTGCCAGCAGCTTAGGGCTAGCGGCGTACAATGAGCAGTTCTTC. This codes for CASSLGLAAYNEQFF.

The chain joins TRBV19 to TRBJ1-5, with unresolved D. The CDR3 runs 15 residues. The germline V and J ends were trimmed by 5 bases and 7 bases, with 18 bases remaining between them. CDR1 and CDR2 (germline): LNHDA, SQIVND (reference sequence). CDR3 residues: CASSPKPEARQPQHF. CDR3 sequence (DNA): TGTGCCAGTAGTCCGAAACCCGAGGCCCGGCAGCCCCAGCATTTT.

In regard to this clone: One end of the junction fails to match germline, which may point to a read error. The V call is TRBV28, the J call TRBJ2-7; D not resolved. Germline V gives CDR1 MDHEN, CDR2 SYDVKM. The CDR3 is 13 residues long. CDR3 protein: CASSPPTAPAGSF. Here the CDR3 DNA reads TGTGCCAGCAGTCCACCTACCGCCCCGGCCGGGTCTTTC.

The count of this clone is one. V and J are TRBV5-1 and TRBJ2-2; 7 nucleotides line up with TRBD2. The V segment lost 0 bases and the J segment 0 bases; nucleotides outside the gene matches: 5. This CDR3 has 17 residues. Germline assignment: CDR1 SGHRS and CDR2 YFSETQ. In DNA form, the CDR3 reads TGCGCCAGCAGCTTGGGGGGGGGACGGCCGAACACCGGGGAGCTGTTTTTT. Encoded protein: CASSLGGGRPNTGELFF.

The chain recombines TRBV6-6 with TRBJ1-2; D is possibly TRBD1 (5 bases). Trimming left V 4 bases short and J 1 base short, with 7 bases between. Germline CDR1 MNHNY, CDR2 SVGAGI (reference sequence). CDR3 length: 13 amino acids. CDR3 residues: CASSLDSNYGYTF. CDR3 DNA: TGTGCCAGCAGTTTAGACAGTAACTATGGCTACACCTTC.

The chain recombines TRBV10-3 with TRBJ1-5, with TRBD1 as a possible D gene (5 bases). The germline gives CDR1 ENHRY, CDR2 SYGVKD. The germline V and J ends were trimmed by 0 bases and 6 bases, with 6 bases remaining between them. CDR3 length: 13 amino acids. CDR3 sequence reads: CAISESGAQPQHF. The CDR3 nucleotides read TGTGCCATCAGTGAGTCAGGGGCTCAGCCCCAGCATTTT.

The CDR3 region is CASSFPLRRGNQPQHF. Here the CDR3 DNA reads TGTGCCAGCAGTTTTCCGCTTCGGAGGGGCAATCAGCCCCAGCATTTT. The chain carries TRBV28 and TRBJ1-5; D remains ambiguous. CDR1 is MDHEN, CDR2 SYDVKM, per germline. The length of the CDR3 is 16 residues. With 3 bases removed from V and 2 bases from J, the gap between germline ends came to 14 bases.

The rearrangement links TRBV7-9 to TRBJ1-5; D gene ambiguous. Germline V gives CDR1 SEHNR, CDR2 FQNEAQ (reference sequence). Trimming took 4 bases from V and 0 from J, leaving 10 bases between them. This CDR3 region has 15 residues. CDR3: CASSSQDYSNQPQHF. CDR3 in DNA: TGTGCCAGCAGCTCCCAGGACTATAGCAATCAGCCCCAGCATTTT. The full variable domain, rest sourced from reference TRBV7-9 and TRBJ1-5, is DTGVSQNPRHKITKRGQNVTFRCDPISEHNRLYWYRQTLGQGPEFLTYFQNEAQLEKSRLLSDRFSAERPKGSFSTLEIQRTEQGDSAMYLCASSSQDYSNQPQHFGDGTRLSIL.

This chain joins TRBV18 and TRBJ2-1, with D perhaps TRBD1 (6 bases). V shed 4 bases and J shed 3 bases, with 13 bases lying between them. This CDR3 contains 15 residues. CDR1 KGHSH and CDR2 LQKENI come from the germline V gene. The CDR3 region has the DNA TGTGCCAGCTCACGCCAAACAGGGTTCTACAATGAGCAGTTCTTC. It is translated as CASSRQTGFYNEQFF.

The rearrangement links TRBV11-2 to TRBJ1-2; 8 bases align to TRBD1. Germline values: CDR1 SGHAT, CDR2 FQNNGV. The CDR3 runs to 19 residues. J lost 8 bases, V lost 1 base, and 21 bases had no gene match. The CDR3 spells CASSLAGPDRGVLNKGYTF. The CDR3 DNA follows: TGTGCCAGCAGCTTAGCGGGTCCCGACAGGGGAGTCTTAAACAAGGGCTACACCTTC.

The genes are TRBV28 and TRBJ2-7, with D perhaps matching TRBD2 (5 bases). CDR3 length: 14 residues. CDR1 and CDR2 from the germline V gene are MDHEN and SYDVKM. V was shortened by 6 bases and J by 4 bases, with 16 bases between the two germline ends. The CDR3 protein is CASSPGRIWYEQYF. DNA for the CDR3: TGTGCCAGCAGCCCGGGAAGAATCTGGTACGAGCAGTACTTC.

The rearrangement uses TRBV7-2 and TRBJ1-1, with 8 bases matching TRBD1. This CDR3 has 15 amino acids. The V and J ends lost 1 base and 4 bases, in that order; junction bases with no gene match: 5. Germline V gene lookup returns CDR1 SGHTA and CDR2 FQGNSA. The CDR3 region is CASSLGRGRFTEAFF. The CDR3 DNA reads as TGTGCCAGCAGCTTAGGCAGGGGGCGGTTCACTGAAGCTTTCTTT.

This chain uses TRBV18 with TRBJ1-4; D call uncertain. V shed 8 bases and J shed 7 bases, with 14 bases lying between them. The CDR3 covers 13 residues. Germline V lookup: CDR1 KGHSH, CDR2 LQKENI. The CDR3 loop is CASTRLEGEKLFF. In nucleotides, the CDR3 is TGTGCCAGCACCCGTTTGGAGGGTGAAAAACTGTTTTTT.

The gene calls are TRBV28 and TRBJ1-6, with 9 positions matching TRBD1. CDR3 length: 16 residues. Germline assignment: CDR1 MDHEN and CDR2 SYDVKM. V shed 4 bases, J shed 7 bases, and the junction held 8 bases outside the gene matches. The CDR3 loop is CASSSGTGISNSPLHF. The CDR3 DNA is TGTGCCAGCAGTTCAGGGACAGGGATAAGCAATTCACCCCTCCACTTT.

This chain connects TRBV28 to TRBJ2-7; 9 positions agree with TRBD1. Germline values: CDR1 MDHEN, CDR2 SYDVKM. V dropped 5 bases and J dropped 7; count of bases not matched to a gene: 12. The CDR3 has 15 residues. In DNA form, the CDR3 reads TGTGCCAGCAGTCCCGGCGGGACAGGGCCCTTTGAGCAGTACTTC. Translated, it gives CASSPGGTGPFEQYF.

This chain uses TRBV7-2 with TRBJ2-7; 14 nucleotides line up with TRBD2. This CDR3 contains 14 residues. Germline-derived CDR1 and CDR2 are SGHTA and FQGNSA. V was pared by 1 base and J by 9 bases, with 2 bases of the junction left unmatched. CDR3 in amino acids: CASSLEGLAGAQYF. The CDR3 nucleotides read TGTGCCAGCAGCTTAGAGGGACTAGCGGGAGCGCAGTACTTC.

The CDR3 protein is CASSKGDRGGNQPQHF. CDR3 bases: TGCGCCAGCAGCAAGGGCGACAGGGGAGGGAATCAGCCCCAGCATTTT. This rearrangement joins TRBV5-1 to TRBJ1-5; 8 bases fit TRBD1. The CDR3 spans 16 residues. Germline assignment: CDR1 SGHRS and CDR2 YFSETQ. J lost 4 bases, V lost 4 bases, and 10 bases had no gene match.

The rearrangement joins TRBV13 to TRBJ1-6; possible D gene TRBD1, 5 bases. With 3 bases removed from V and 5 bases from J, the gap between germline ends came to 8 bases. Germline V gene lookup returns CDR1 PRHDT and CDR2 FYEKMQ (reference sequence). The CDR3 has 14 amino acids. The CDR3 here is CASSLTVDNSPLHF. The DNA for the CDR3 is TGTGCCAGCAGCTTGACAGTAGATAATTCACCCCTCCACTTT.

The chain uses TRBV10-1 and TRBJ2-5; the match to TRBD2 covers 12 bases. The CDR3 sequence is 19 residues long. V shed 2 bases and J 5 bases; nucleotides not matched to a gene: 15. The germline V gene has CDR1 WNHNN and CDR2 SYGVQD (reference sequence). The DNA of the CDR3 is TGCGCCAGCAGTGAGAGGACTAGCGGGGAGACGGGCGGAGGGGAGACCCAGTACTTC. Its translation: CASSERTSGETGGGETQYF.

CDR3 loop: CASSLLTGGAFPDTQYF. CDR3 nucleotide sequence: TGCGCCAGCAGCTTATTAACAGGGGGCGCCTTCCCAGATACGCAGTATTTT. This chain links TRBV5-1 with TRBJ2-3; 9 bases map to TRBD1. Germline CDR1 SGHRS, CDR2 YFSETQ. V was pared by 2 bases and J by 4 bases, with 11 bases of the junction left unmatched. The CDR3 is made up of 17 amino acids.

The chain has TRBV9 and TRBJ1-2, with 8 bases that match TRBD1. V trimming: 3 bases; J trimming: 4 bases; junction bases outside the gene matches: 8. Germline values: CDR1 SGDLS, CDR2 YYNGEE. This CDR3 is 15 amino acids long. CDR3 protein: CASSAPSTGVYGYTF. The CDR3, as DNA: TGTGCCAGCAGCGCCCCCTCGACAGGGGTCTATGGCTACACCTTC. The entire variable domain, with the rest obtained from reference TRBV9 and TRBJ1-2, is as follows: DSGVTQTPKHLITATGQRVTLRCSPRSGDLSVYWYQQSLDQGLQFLIQYYNGEERAKGNILERFSAQQFPDLHSELNLSSLELGDSALYFCASSAPSTGVYGYTFGSGTRLTVV.